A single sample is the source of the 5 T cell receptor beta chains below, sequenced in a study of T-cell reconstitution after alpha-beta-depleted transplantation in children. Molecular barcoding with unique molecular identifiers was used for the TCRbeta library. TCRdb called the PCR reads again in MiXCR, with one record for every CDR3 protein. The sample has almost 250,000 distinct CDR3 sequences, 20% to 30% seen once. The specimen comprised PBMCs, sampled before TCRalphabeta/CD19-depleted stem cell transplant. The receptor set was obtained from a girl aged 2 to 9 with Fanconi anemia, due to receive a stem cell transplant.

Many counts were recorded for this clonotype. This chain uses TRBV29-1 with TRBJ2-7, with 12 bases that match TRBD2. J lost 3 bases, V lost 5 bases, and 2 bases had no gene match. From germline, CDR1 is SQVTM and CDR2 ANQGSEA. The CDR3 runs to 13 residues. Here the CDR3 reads CSVTTSGSYEQYF. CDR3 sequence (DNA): TGCAGCGTTACGACTAGCGGGAGCTACGAGCAGTACTTC.

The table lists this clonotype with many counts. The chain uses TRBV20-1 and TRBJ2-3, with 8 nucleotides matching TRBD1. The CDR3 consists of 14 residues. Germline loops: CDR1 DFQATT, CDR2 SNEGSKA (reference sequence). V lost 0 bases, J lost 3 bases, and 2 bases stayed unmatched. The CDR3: CSARDRTGTDTQYF. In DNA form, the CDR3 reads TGCAGTGCTAGAGATCGGACAGGGACAGATACGCAGTATTTT.

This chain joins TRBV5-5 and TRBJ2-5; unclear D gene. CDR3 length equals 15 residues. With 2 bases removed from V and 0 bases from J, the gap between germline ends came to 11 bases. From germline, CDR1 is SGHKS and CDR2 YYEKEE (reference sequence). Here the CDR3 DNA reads TGTGCCAGCAGCTTCCTAAGGACGTACCAAGAGACCCAGTACTTC. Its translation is CASSFLRTYQETQYF.

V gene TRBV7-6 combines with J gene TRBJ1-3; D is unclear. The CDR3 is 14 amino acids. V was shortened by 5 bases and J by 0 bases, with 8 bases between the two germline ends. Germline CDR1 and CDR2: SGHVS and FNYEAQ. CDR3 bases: TGTGCCAGCAGCGAGACCCCCTCTGGAAACACCATATATTTT. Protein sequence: CASSETPSGNTIYF.

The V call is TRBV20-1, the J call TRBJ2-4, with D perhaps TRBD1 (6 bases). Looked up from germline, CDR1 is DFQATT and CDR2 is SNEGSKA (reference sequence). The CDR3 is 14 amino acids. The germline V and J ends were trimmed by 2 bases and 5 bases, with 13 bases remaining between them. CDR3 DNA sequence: TGCAGTGCTAGACGGGTTGGGGGCCAAAACATTCAGTACTTC. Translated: CSARRVGGQNIQYF.